What follows is one TCR beta chain and its context. V was pared by 1 base and J by 3 bases, with 25 bases between. The CDR3 covers 20 residues. Germline CDR1 SGHVS, CDR2 FQNEAQ. Every sample yielded at least 6 million isolated PBMCs. The data originate from a study of blood T cells in healthy people across ages. Using a J-beta primer mix together with a sample-barcoded 5' primer, a second PCR was run for about 6 to 11 cycles. TCRdb reprocessed the 5' RACE reads with MiXCR, giving one entry per CDR3 protein. The table lists roughly 800,000 distinct CDR3 sequences, roughly 25% of them singletons, with approximately 4% in the top ten. The same data also went into a second study, on T cells of mothers and their children. According to that study: Every mother produced more than 8 million TCR beta CDR3 reads, whereas every child provided several million.

The specimen sequenced was blood. The gene calls are TRBV7-8 and TRBJ1-3; the D is unclear. This TCR was recovered from a boy between 10 and 17 years old in good health. The CDR3 sequence is CASSLDRLGLGIKGGNTIYF. In nucleotides, the CDR3 is TGTGCCAGCAGCTTAGATAGGCTGGGCCTGGGGATAAAGGGTGGAAACACCATATATTTT.